This TCR beta chain is from a study of T cell changes during pregnancy in multiple sclerosis. This clone is a singleton in its sample. Trimming took 5 bases from V and 4 from J; bases not matched to a gene: 5. This CDR3 region has 16 residues. The germline V gene has CDR1 SGHVS and CDR2 FQNEAQ. Here immunoSEQ multiplex PCR was the method, and the copy in TCRdb shows in-frame clones only, minus some. The table has fewer than 110,000 clones, 75% to 95% seen once; the top ten hold roughly 3%. The material was peripheral blood, obtained in the second trimester of pregnancy. The receptor comes from a female donor with multiple sclerosis, enrolled in a pregnancy study. This chain connects TRBV7-8 to TRBJ2-3, with TRBD2 matching over 14 bases. The DNA for the CDR3 is TGTGCCAGCAGCCCGATGGGACTAGCGGGAGCAGATACGCAGTATTTT. Protein product: CASSPMGLAGADTQYF.